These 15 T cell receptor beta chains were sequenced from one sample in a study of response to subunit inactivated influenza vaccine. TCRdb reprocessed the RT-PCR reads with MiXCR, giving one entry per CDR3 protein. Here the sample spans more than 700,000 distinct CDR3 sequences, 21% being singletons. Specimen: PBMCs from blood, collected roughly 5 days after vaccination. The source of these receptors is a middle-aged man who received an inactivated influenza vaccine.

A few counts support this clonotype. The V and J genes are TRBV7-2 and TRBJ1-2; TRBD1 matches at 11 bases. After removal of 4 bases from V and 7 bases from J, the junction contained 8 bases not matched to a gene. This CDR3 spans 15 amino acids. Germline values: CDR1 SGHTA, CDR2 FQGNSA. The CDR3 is CASSSIRTGGTGYTF. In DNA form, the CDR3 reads TGTGCCAGCAGCTCTATACGGACAGGGGGCACTGGCTACACCTTC.

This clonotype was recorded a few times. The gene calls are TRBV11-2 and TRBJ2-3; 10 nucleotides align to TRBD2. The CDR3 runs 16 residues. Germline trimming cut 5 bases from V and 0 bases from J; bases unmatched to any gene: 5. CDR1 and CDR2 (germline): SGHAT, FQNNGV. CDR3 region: CASSPGLAYSTDTQYF. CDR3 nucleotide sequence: TGTGCCAGCAGCCCGGGACTAGCGTATAGCACAGATACGCAGTATTTT.

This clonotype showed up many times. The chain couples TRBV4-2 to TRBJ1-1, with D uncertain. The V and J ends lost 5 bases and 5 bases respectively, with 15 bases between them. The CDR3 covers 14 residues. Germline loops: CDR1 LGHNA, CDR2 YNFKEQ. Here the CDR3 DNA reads TGTGCCAGCAGCGAGGTGGAAGGGTTGACTGAAGCTTTCTTT. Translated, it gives CASSEVEGLTEAFF.

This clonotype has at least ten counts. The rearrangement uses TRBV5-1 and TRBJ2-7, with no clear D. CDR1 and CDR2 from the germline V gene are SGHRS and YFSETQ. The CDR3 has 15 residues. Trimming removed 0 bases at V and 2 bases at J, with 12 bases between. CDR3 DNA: TGCGCCAGCAGCTTGGGTACAGCCGCTACCTACGAGCAGTACTTC. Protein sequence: CASSLGTAATYEQYF.

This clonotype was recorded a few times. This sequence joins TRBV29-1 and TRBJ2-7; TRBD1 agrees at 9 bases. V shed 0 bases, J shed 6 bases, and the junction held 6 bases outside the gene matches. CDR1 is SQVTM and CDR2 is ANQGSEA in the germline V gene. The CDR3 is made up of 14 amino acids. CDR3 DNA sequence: TGCAGCGTTGAAGAAAGAGGACAGGGGACCGAGCAGTACTTC. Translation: CSVEERGQGTEQYF.

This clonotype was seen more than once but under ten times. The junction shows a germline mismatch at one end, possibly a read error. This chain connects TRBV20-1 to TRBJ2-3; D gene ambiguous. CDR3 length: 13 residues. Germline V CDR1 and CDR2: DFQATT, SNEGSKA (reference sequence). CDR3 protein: CSAHYPGTDTQYF. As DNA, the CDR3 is TGCAGTGCCCATTATCCCGGCACGGATACGCAGTATTTT.

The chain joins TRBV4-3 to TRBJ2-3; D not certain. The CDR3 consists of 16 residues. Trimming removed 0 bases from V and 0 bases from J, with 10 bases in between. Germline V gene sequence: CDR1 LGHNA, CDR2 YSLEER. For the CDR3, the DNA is TGCGCCAGCAGCCAAGATTTTTTAGTTAGCACAGATACGCAGTATTTT. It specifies CASSQDFLVSTDTQYF.

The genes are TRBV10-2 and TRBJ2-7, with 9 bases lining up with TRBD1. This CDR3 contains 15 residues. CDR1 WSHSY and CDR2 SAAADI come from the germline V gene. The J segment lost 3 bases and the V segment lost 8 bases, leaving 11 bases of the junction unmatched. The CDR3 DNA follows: TGCGCCAGCTGCCCCCGCCCGGACAGGGGCTACGAGCAGTACTTC. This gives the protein CASCPRPDRGYEQYF.

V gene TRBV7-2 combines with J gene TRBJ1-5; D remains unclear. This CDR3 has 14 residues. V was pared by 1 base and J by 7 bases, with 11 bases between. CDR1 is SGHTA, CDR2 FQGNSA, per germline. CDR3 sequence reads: CASSLGPLVQPQHF. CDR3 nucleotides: TGTGCCAGCAGCTTAGGACCTTTGGTGCAGCCCCAGCATTTT.

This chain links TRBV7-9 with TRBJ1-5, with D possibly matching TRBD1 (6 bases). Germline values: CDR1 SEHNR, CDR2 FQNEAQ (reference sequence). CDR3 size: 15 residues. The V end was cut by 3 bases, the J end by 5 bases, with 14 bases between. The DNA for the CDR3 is TGTGCCAGCAGCTTGCGGGGGGGCTCAGATCAGCCCCAGCATTTT. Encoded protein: CASSLRGGSDQPQHF.

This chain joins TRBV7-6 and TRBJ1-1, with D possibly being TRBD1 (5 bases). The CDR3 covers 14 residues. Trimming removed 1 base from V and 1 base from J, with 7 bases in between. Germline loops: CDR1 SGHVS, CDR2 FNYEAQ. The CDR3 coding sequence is TGTGCCAGCAGCTTAGAGGGGCCGAACACTGAAGCTTTCTTT. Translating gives CASSLEGPNTEAFF.

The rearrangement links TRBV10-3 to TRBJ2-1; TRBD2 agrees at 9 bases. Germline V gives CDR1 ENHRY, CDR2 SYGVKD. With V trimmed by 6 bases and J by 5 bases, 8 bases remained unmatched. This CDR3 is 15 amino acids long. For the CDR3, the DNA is TGTGCCATCAGGGGGGTAGCGGGAGTTGACAATGAGCAGTTCTTC. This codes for CAIRGVAGVDNEQFF.

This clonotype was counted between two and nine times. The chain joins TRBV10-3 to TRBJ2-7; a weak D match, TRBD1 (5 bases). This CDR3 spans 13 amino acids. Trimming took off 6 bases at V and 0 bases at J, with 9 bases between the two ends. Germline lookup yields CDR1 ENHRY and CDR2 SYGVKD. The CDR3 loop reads CAIRSDSSYEQYF. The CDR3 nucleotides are TGTGCCATCAGGTCAGACAGCTCCTACGAGCAGTACTTC.

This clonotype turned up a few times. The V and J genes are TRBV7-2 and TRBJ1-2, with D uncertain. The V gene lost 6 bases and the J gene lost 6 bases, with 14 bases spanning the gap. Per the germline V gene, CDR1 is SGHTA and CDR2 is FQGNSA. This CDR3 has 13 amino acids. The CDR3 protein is CASRSSLSDGYTF. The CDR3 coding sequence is TGTGCCAGCAGATCTAGTCTGAGTGATGGCTACACCTTC.

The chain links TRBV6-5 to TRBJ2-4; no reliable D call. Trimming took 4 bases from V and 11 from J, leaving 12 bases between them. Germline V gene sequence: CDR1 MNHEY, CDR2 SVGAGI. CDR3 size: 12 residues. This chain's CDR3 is CASSSSGVVQYF. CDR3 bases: TGTGCCAGCAGTTCCTCCGGCGTAGTTCAGTACTTC.